This T cell receptor beta chain was recovered during a study of cytomegalovirus exposure and HLA in healthy donors. Study results and limitations: Later on, analysis showed that most CMV-associated TCR beta chains appeared to be HLA-restricted.

Comments on this clone: No antigen is known for it.

Vbeta (60) and Jbeta (13) primers were used in the PCR. The assay was immunoSEQ multiplex PCR, and TCRdb's table has in-frame clones only and misses some. The table records under 250,000 clones, 65% to 85% of them present only once. The receptor was derived from a boy younger than 10 in good health and CMV-seronegative. The sequencing sample was made of PBMCs.

DNA of the CDR3: TGTGCCAGCTCACTAATGACTAGCGTAAGCACAGATACGCAGTATTTT. Its translation is CASSLMTSVSTDTQYF. This chain joins TRBV18 and TRBJ2-3, with TRBD2 matching 8 bases. CDR1 and CDR2 from the germline V gene are KGHSH and LQKENI. Unmatched junction bases numbered 6, after V lost 4 bases and J lost 0 bases. The CDR3 is 16 amino acids.